A single sample is the source of the 18 T cell receptor beta chains below, sequenced in a study of T-cell reconstitution after alpha-beta-depleted transplantation in children. TCRbeta library construction was performed incorporating unique molecular identifiers. TCRdb used MiXCR to reprocess the PCR reads, holding one entry per CDR3 protein. The table has around 700,000 distinct CDR3 sequences, roughly 13% seen once. The source was PBMCs, collected before TCRalphabeta/CD19-depleted stem cell transplant. The receptors derive from a girl aged 2 to 10 with congenital amegakaryocytic thrombocytopenia, due to receive a stem cell transplant.

This clonotype has ten or more counts. The chain joins TRBV20-1 to TRBJ2-3; 11 nucleotides line up with TRBD2. The CDR3 loop spans 13 amino acids. CDR1 and CDR2 (germline): DFQATT, SNEGSKA (reference sequence). CDR3 bases: TGCAGCCTTCTAGCGGGAGGTTGGGATACGCAGTATTTT. The encoded protein is CSLLAGGWDTQYF.

This clonotype showed up many times. V usage is TRBV6-1 and J usage is TRBJ2-1, with 13 nucleotides matching TRBD2. V was clipped by 7 bases and J by 11 bases; unmatched bases: 14. Germline V gene sequence: CDR1 MNHNS, CDR2 SASEGT. The CDR3 runs 16 residues. The CDR3 DNA sequence: TGTGCCAGCAAGAACCCTCGGACTAGCGGGAGCGAGAAGCAGTTCTTC. This translates into CASKNPRTSGSEKQFF.

The chain joins TRBV11-1 to TRBJ2-7; 8 nucleotides agree with TRBD2. Trimming took 3 bases from V and 2 from J; bases not matched to a gene: 3. Germline V lookup: CDR1 SGHAT, CDR2 FQDESV (reference sequence). The CDR3 length is 14 residues. CDR3 in DNA: TGTGCCAGCAGCTTCGAGACTAGCGCCTACGAGCAGTACTTC. As protein: CASSFETSAYEQYF.

This clonotype was found many times. This chain joins TRBV20-1 and TRBJ2-7, with D unresolved. CDR1 and CDR2 (germline): DFQATT, SNEGSKA (reference sequence). The CDR3 has 13 amino acids. Trimming removed 3 bases at V and 2 bases at J, with 11 bases between. The chain's CDR3 is CSASKRSPYEQYF. The CDR3 coding sequence is TGCAGTGCTAGCAAACGGTCGCCCTACGAGCAGTACTTC.

This clonotype was seen at least ten times. The chain uses TRBV20-1 and TRBJ2-5, with 7 bases lining up with TRBD2. V lost 0 bases, J lost 4 bases, and 11 bases stayed unmatched. Germline CDR1 DFQATT, CDR2 SNEGSKA (reference sequence). This CDR3 comprises 16 residues. The CDR3 loop reads CSARDTGKAGLETQYF. The CDR3 coding sequence is TGCAGTGCTAGAGACACCGGGAAAGCGGGACTAGAGACCCAGTACTTC.

The gene calls are TRBV5-6 and TRBJ1-1; D gene unclear. Germline V lookup: CDR1 SGHDT, CDR2 YYEEEE. V was clipped by 4 bases and J by 4 bases, with 23 bases between them. CDR3 length equals 17 residues. In nucleotides, the CDR3 is TGTGCCAGCAGCCGACCAAATTCCCGTATCTGGGGCACTGAAGCTTTCTTT. It translates to CASSRPNSRIWGTEAFF.

This CDR3 is CAIRVRGPNEQYF. For the CDR3, the DNA is TGTGCCATCAGGGTGAGGGGCCCGAACGAGCAGTACTTC. The chain links TRBV10-3 to TRBJ2-7, with D perhaps being TRBD1 or TRBD2 (5 bases each). This CDR3 is 13 amino acids long. V shed 6 bases and J shed 5 bases, with 14 bases lying between them. Germline CDR1 ENHRY, CDR2 SYGVKD.

This clonotype occurred many times. V usage is TRBV7-8 and J usage is TRBJ2-1; D is perhaps TRBD1 (6 bases). The CDR3 spans 14 residues. Germline V gives CDR1 SGHVS, CDR2 FQNEAQ. V was trimmed by 5 bases and J by 6 bases, leaving 14 bases between them. The CDR3 sequence is CASSIPGHFNEQFF. As DNA, the CDR3 is TGTGCCAGCAGCATACCGGGACATTTCAATGAGCAGTTCTTC. The full variable domain, with the rest looked up from reference TRBV7-8 and TRBJ2-1, is GAGVSQSPRYKVAKRGQDVALRCDPISGHVSLFWYQQALGQGPEFLTYFQNEAQLDKSGLPSDRFFAERPEGSVSTLKIQRTQQEDSAVYLCASSIPGHFNEQFFGPGTRLTVL.

The V gene is TRBV20-1, the J gene TRBJ1-4; 9 positions match TRBD1. There are 14 residues in the CDR3. Germline CDR1 is DFQATT and CDR2 is SNEGSKA (reference sequence). V shed 1 base, J shed 7 bases, and the junction held 4 bases outside the gene matches. The CDR3 nucleotides read TGCAGTGCTAGAGTGACAGGGGGGGGTGAAAAACTGTTTTTT. The encoded protein is CSARVTGGGEKLFF.

J is TRBJ2-1 and V is TRBV9, with D possibly TRBD2 on 5 matching bases. The CDR3 has 15 amino acids. Germline CDR1 reads SGDLS; CDR2 reads YYNGEE. V lost 2 bases and J lost 4, with 13 bases in between. CDR3 sequence: CASSVVGSGYNEQFF. Written as DNA, the CDR3 is TGTGCCAGCAGCGTCGTTGGGAGTGGTTACAATGAGCAGTTCTTC.

There are many counts of this clonotype. This chain joins TRBV12-3 or TRBV12-4 and TRBJ2-7; D unresolved. V dropped 3 bases and J dropped 3 bases, with 15 bases sitting between them. The CDR3 consists of 15 residues. CDR3 in DNA: TGTGCCAGCAGTTTTTGGTCTAGAAAGTGCTACGAGCAGTACTTC. Protein sequence: CASSFWSRKCYEQYF.

V usage is TRBV3-1 and J usage is TRBJ2-7, with 10 bases fitting TRBD2. Germline loops: CDR1 LGHDT, CDR2 YNNKEL (reference sequence). Unmatched junction bases numbered 6, after V lost 0 bases and J lost 7 bases. The CDR3 spans 15 residues. The CDR3 DNA reads TGTGCCAGCAGCCAAGACCTAGCGGGAGTTCGGGAGCAGTACTTC. Translating gives CASSQDLAGVREQYF.

This clonotype was seen a handful of times. J is TRBJ2-6 and V is TRBV15; no definite D call. Trimming cost V 5 bases and J 0 bases, with 8 bases left between them. Per germline, CDR1 LNHNV and CDR2 YYDKDF (reference sequence). CDR3 length: 15 amino acids. CDR3 sequence: CATSPLPSGANVLTF. CDR3 nucleotides: TGTGCCACCAGCCCCCTTCCCTCTGGGGCCAACGTCCTGACTTTC.

This chain connects TRBV24-1 to TRBJ2-1; no firm D call. Germline CDR1 reads KGHDR; CDR2 reads SFDVKD. The CDR3 has 15 residues. The V end was cut by 1 base, the J end by 3 bases, with 9 bases between. The CDR3 DNA follows: TGTGCCACCAGTGATTTAGTAGGCAGCTACAATGAGCAGTTCTTC. Protein: CATSDLVGSYNEQFF.

This clonotype was found many times. V and J are TRBV29-1 and TRBJ1-2; TRBD1 matches 8 bases. The CDR3 is 14 residues long. V gave up 6 bases and J gave up 4 bases; unmatched junction bases: 10. From germline, CDR1 is SQVTM and CDR2 ANQGSEA. The CDR3 here is CSVVRTGYAYGYTF. The CDR3 DNA sequence: TGCAGCGTCGTTCGGACAGGGTATGCCTATGGCTACACCTTC.

This chain uses TRBV7-9 with TRBJ1-2; 9 bases are shared with TRBD1. Trimming removed 6 bases from V and 8 bases from J; junction bases left unmatched: 10. This CDR3 is built from 14 residues. Germline V gene data show CDR1 as SEHNR and CDR2 as FQNEAQ (reference sequence). CDR3: CASSSRTGDVGYTF. The CDR3 region has the DNA TGTGCCAGCAGTTCCAGGACAGGGGACGTCGGCTACACCTTC.

This clonotype has more than one count but fewer than ten. The rearrangement joins TRBV7-9 to TRBJ2-1, with D perhaps TRBD2 (6 bases). V was clipped by 3 bases and J by 6 bases, with 15 bases between them. Looked up from germline, CDR1 is SEHNR and CDR2 is FQNEAQ (reference sequence). The CDR3 has 15 amino acids. The CDR3 DNA is TGTGCCAGCAGCTTTCCCACGGGAGTCCTCAATGAGCAGTTCTTC. Encoded protein: CASSFPTGVLNEQFF.

This clonotype was seen a handful of times. The chain joins TRBV20-1 to TRBJ2-7, with TRBD2 matching over 7 bases. Germline V gives CDR1 DFQATT, CDR2 SNEGSKA (reference sequence). J gave up 6 bases and V 6 bases, and 14 bases lay outside the gene matches. The CDR3 sequence is 14 residues long. Written as DNA, the CDR3 is TGCAGTGCGAGGGCCATCGCGGGAGCCTCCGAGCAGTACTTC. Translation gives CSARAIAGASEQYF.